This record concerns one T cell receptor (beta chain) sequence. Antigen specificity is unknown. The entry originates in a study of T cell responses to AZD1222 COVID-19 vaccine. Profiling relied on immunoSEQ multiplex PCR, and the TCRdb table lists in-frame clones only, not all of them. This table holds about 42,000 clones, around 89% found once. The germline CDR1 and CDR2 sequences are SGHNT and YYREEE (reference sequence). CDR3 length: 14 residues. Trimming cost V 1 base and J 8 bases, with 10 bases left between them. Study-level findings and limits: Per reports, nearly half of all spike-specific TCRs target regions that are unmutated in variants. The span of vaccine-associated CD4 TCRs extended across spike, with dominance at 160-218 and 743-854. The number of AZD1222 recipients seropositive at baseline was only five or six.

The sequences come from peripheral blood, collected 28 days after the second AZD1222 dose. The V call is TRBV5-4, the J call TRBJ1-6, with a possible D match to TRBD1 (6 bases). This TCR was recovered from an adult who received the AZD1222 COVID-19 vaccine. CDR3 amino acids: CASSLQGPDSPLHF. CDR3 DNA: TGTGCCAGCAGCTTGCAGGGGCCGGATTCACCCCTCCACTTT.